Detailed here is one TCR beta chain. What antigen it recognizes has not been identified. Per-base qualities were not stored, and no clone one base away is much larger. The High Capacity cDNA Reverse Transcription Kit was used to reverse transcribe all of the isolated RNA, meaning that expressed TCRB transcripts were what got sequenced. Deep immunoSEQ sequencing was applied to naive, central memory and regulatory T cell samples, giving an average of roughly 3.5 million total reads per sample. Sorted cells were lysed in RLT buffer, and RNA was extracted using DNase-treated RNeasy Micro or Mini kits according to cell number. To prevent cross-contamination, each cell subset was processed individually, whereas patient and healthy donor samples were processed jointly. The immunoSEQ multiplex PCR was used to amplify TCRB sequences from cDNA, yielding 87-bp fragments that span the CDR3 region. Sequencing of the amplicons was done on the Illumina HiSeq platform. The original methods were these. Synthetic template baselines were used to correct PCR bias computationally, reads within Hamming distance 2 were collapsed, and singletons that could not be merged were discarded. Reads were aligned against IMGT so that V, D and J genes, CDR3 length and insertions or deletions at six rearrangement sites could be assigned. Within each subset, clonotype counts were normalized to sorted cell number, after which true diversity and Gini coefficients were computed with the tcR R package. The overlap coefficient, calculated on TCRB nucleotide sequences, was used to quantify repertoire sharing. As a proxy for the pre-selection repertoire, out-of-frame TCRB sequences from naive cells were analyzed. TCRdb obtained this table from immuneACCESS and retained in-frame rearrangements with V and J assigned. These tables miss some clones; where compared with another copy, unresolved V genes account for less than half of the shortfall, and the remainder is unexplained. That table is the source of V, J and clone size, and D and trimming were worked out from the DNA. In this sample the table shows approximately 380,000 clones, over 13% of which occur a single time. Roughly 0.019% of the sample is taken by the ten largest.

This sample is part of a study of beta chain features in type 1 diabetes (dated by TCRdb to 2016 to 2018). General notes on the study: Mean age, gender distribution, total cell number and subset yield did not differ between patients and healthy donors. A total of around 100 million sorted cells were examined across all samples, and RNA yield correlated strongly with the number of cells per subset. In the study, TCRB repertoires of sorted circulating CD4+ T cell subsets from recently diagnosed type 1 diabetes patients were compared with those of matched healthy donors. Regulatory and stem cell-like memory subsets were obtained from only 8 patients and about 8 healthy donors, while naive and central memory subsets were obtained from all 30 or so donors. Here is what the overall study found, with its caveats: Shorter templates might have been favored by PCR, but patient and control samples were amplified and corrected together, so both groups would have been affected equally by any skew. Because the HLA sub-analyses included only small numbers of individuals, any influence of HLA type on TCRB rearrangement was left unresolved. Because cDNA was sequenced instead of genomic DNA, activated cells with high expression could be over-represented, although the groups did not differ in activation or CD3 levels. The naive, central memory and regulatory TCRB repertoires appeared to resemble one another more closely among patients than among healthy donors. At VDJ recombination sites, patients with type 1 diabetes made fewer insertions and deleted more nucleotides, a pattern implying thymic rearrangement abnormalities. Type 1 diabetes patients showed a moderate but significant shortening of TCRB CDR3 length in all four CD4+ subsets.

V gives up 7 bases and J gives up 3 bases, and the segment between their germline ends measures 16 bases. Reading from cysteine to phenylalanine, the CDR3 counts 14 amino acids. The CDR3 DNA has 42 bases and is translated from base 1. CDR1 and CDR2 (LNHDA, SQIVND) derive from the germline V gene (reference sequence). From each donor, a single peripheral blood sample of 100 to 150 mL on average was drawn into heparinised tubes. Naive, central memory, regulatory and stem cell-like memory CD4+ T cells were sorted on a BD FACSAria II using a panel including CD45RO, CCR7, CD25, CD127, CD95 and CD27. A purity above 95% was achieved for all sorted populations. PBMCs were separated immediately by Lymphoprep density gradient centrifugation and were stained directly, without being cultured. Samples were stained and sorted in pairs, with one healthy donor and one patient per experiment, so that batch effects were minimized.

The clonotype comes from a young woman in good health. The chain was built from TRBV19 and TRBJ2-7; perhaps TRBD1 is the D gene, with 5 bases matching. Sequencing input: naive CD4+ T cells from blood. The meaning of the sample's cell subset or site label: true naive CD4+ T cells. The DNA sequence is given as TGTGCCAGTACCCCCAGGGCAGACAGCTACGAGCAGTACTTC. This sequence encodes CASTPRADSYEQYF.